The next 23 T cell receptor beta chains were all read from a single sample in a study of memory CD4+ T cells and cytomegalovirus serostatus. TCRdb keeps only in-frame clones here, not all; method: immunoSEQ multiplex PCR. The sample records around 45,000 clones, roughly 80% being singletons. Single viable CD3+CD4+CD8-CD45RO+ cells were sorted as the memory CD4+ T cells. Sequenced sample: memory CD4+ T cells from blood. These receptors were taken from an adult in good health and CMV-seronegative.

CDR3 in DNA: TGTGCCAGCAGCTTAAAGGTCGATCAGCCCCAGCATTTT. This sequence encodes CASSLKVDQPQHF. The chain is built from TRBV11-1 and TRBJ1-5; D is ambiguous. V was trimmed by 2 bases and J by 5 bases, leaving 7 bases between them. CDR3 size: 13 residues. Germline values: CDR1 SGHAT, CDR2 FQDESV (reference sequence).

This chain joins TRBV7-2 and TRBJ2-3; 7 bases fit TRBD2. The CDR3 is made up of 14 amino acids. Trimming cost V 0 bases and J 4 bases; bases outside gene matches: 1. Germline assignment: CDR1 SGHTA and CDR2 FQGNSA. The CDR3 bases are TGTGCCAGCAGCTTAGCGGGGGGGGCAGATACGCAGTATTTT. This encodes CASSLAGGADTQYF. Drawing the rest from reference TRBV7-2 and TRBJ2-3, the complete variable domain is GAGVSQSPSNKVTEKGKDVELRCDPISGHTALYWYRQSLGQGLEFLIYFQGNSAPDKSGLPSDRFSAERTGGSVSTLTIQRTQQEDSAVYLCASSLAGGADTQYFGPGTRLTVL.

This clone was detected only once. The chain has TRBV9 and TRBJ1-3, with D maybe TRBD1 (5 bases). The CDR3 is made up of 14 amino acids. Germline CDR1 reads SGDLS; CDR2 reads YYNGEE. V was pared by 6 bases and J by 2 bases, with 12 bases between. Written as DNA, the CDR3 is TGTGCCAGCACCACAGGAGCCCCTGGAAACACCATATATTTT. It codes for CASTTGAPGNTIYF. Using reference TRBV9 and TRBJ1-3 for the parts outside the CDR3, the full variable domain is DSGVTQTPKHLITATGQRVTLRCSPRSGDLSVYWYQQSLDQGLQFLIQYYNGEERAKGNILERFSAQQFPDLHSELNLSSLELGDSALYFCASTTGAPGNTIYFGEGSWLTVV.

This chain connects TRBV7-9 to TRBJ1-2; unclear D gene. With 2 bases removed from V and 5 bases from J, the gap between germline ends came to 12 bases. This CDR3 comprises 14 residues. The germline V gene has CDR1 SEHNR and CDR2 FQNEAQ (reference sequence). CDR3 bases: TGTGCCAGCAGCTTACGGTCCGAAGGGTATGGCTACACCTTC. Translated: CASSLRSEGYGYTF.

This chain's CDR3 is CASSESTGVTYGYTF. The CDR3 region has the DNA TGTGCCAGCAGTGAATCTACAGGGGTGACCTATGGCTACACCTTC. The rearrangement uses TRBV2 and TRBJ1-2, with 7 nucleotides matching TRBD1. The V gene end was trimmed by 2 bases and the J gene end by 4 bases; junction bases not matched to a gene: 7. Germline V CDR1 and CDR2: SNHLY, FYNNEI. This CDR3 comprises 15 residues.

This rearrangement joins TRBV11-1 to TRBJ2-7; a weak D match, TRBD2 (5 bases). This CDR3 has 14 residues. The germline V gene has CDR1 SGHAT and CDR2 FQDESV (reference sequence). Trimming removed 1 base at V and 0 bases at J, with 7 bases between. In DNA, the CDR3 is TGTGCCAGCAGCTTAGGCGGGTACTCCTACGAGCAGTACTTC. This translates into CASSLGGYSYEQYF.

The chain has TRBV5-8 and TRBJ2-3; 11 positions agree with TRBD2. Per germline, CDR1 SGHTS and CDR2 YDEGEE. V trimming: 0 bases; J trimming: 5 bases; junction bases outside the gene matches: 8. The CDR3 runs 17 residues. The CDR3 DNA sequence: TGTGCCAGCAGCTTGGCCCTACTAGCGGGGGAAGGAGATACGCAGTATTTT. Encoded protein: CASSLALLAGEGDTQYF.

The CDR3 DNA follows: TGCGCCAGCAGCGTGGACAGCTACGAGCAGTACTTC. This gives the protein CASSVDSYEQYF. This chain uses TRBV5-1 with TRBJ2-7, with D tentatively TRBD1 (6 bases). Trimming left V 4 bases short and J 3 bases short, with 8 bases between. Germline CDR1 and CDR2: SGHRS and YFSETQ. There are 12 residues in the CDR3.

The chain joins TRBV6-5 to TRBJ2-3; the D gene is possibly TRBD1 (5 bases). Trimming pared 5 bases from V and 4 bases from J, leaving 13 bases between. This CDR3 has 14 amino acids. Germline V CDR1 and CDR2: MNHEY, SVGAGI. CDR3 sequence: CASSRSRVPDTQYF. CDR3 bases: TGTGCCAGCAGTCGCAGCAGGGTCCCAGATACGCAGTATTTT.

This clone showed up just a few times. This chain joins TRBV7-9 and TRBJ1-2; D unclear. V lost 4 bases, J lost 0 bases, and 12 bases lay in between. Per the germline V gene, CDR1 is SEHNR and CDR2 is FQNEAQ (reference sequence). The CDR3 loop spans 15 amino acids. The CDR3, as DNA: TGTGCCAGCAGCTCGGCCGGGTCGACTAACTATGGCTACACCTTC. It yields the protein CASSSAGSTNYGYTF.

The rearrangement links TRBV2 to TRBJ1-2; D gene uncertain. Trimming cost V 1 base and J 7 bases, with 10 bases left between them. CDR1 is SNHLY, CDR2 FYNNEI, per germline. This CDR3 has 13 amino acids. The DNA for the CDR3 is TGTGCCAGCAGTGAAGAACCCGACTCTGGCTACACCTTC. This encodes CASSEEPDSGYTF.

The genes are TRBV2 and TRBJ2-6, with D possibly being TRBD1 or TRBD2 (6 bases each). The CDR3 length is 15 residues. The V end was cut by 7 bases, the J end by 2 bases, with 12 bases between. Germline values: CDR1 SNHLY, CDR2 FYNNEI. As DNA, the CDR3 is TGTGCCAGCACAAGGGGGGCCCCTGGGGCCAACGTCCTGACTTTC. Protein sequence: CASTRGAPGANVLTF.

This rearrangement joins TRBV6-1 to TRBJ1-2, with D perhaps TRBD1 (6 bases). Per the germline V gene, CDR1 is MNHNS and CDR2 is SASEGT. CDR3 size: 15 residues. V lost 0 bases and J 8 bases, leaving 16 bases between the germline ends. In DNA form, the CDR3 reads TGTGCCAGCAGTGAAGCCGGGACACCAACTAGGGGCTACACCTTC. This encodes CASSEAGTPTRGYTF.

The rearrangement joins TRBV6-1 to TRBJ2-7; the match to TRBD1 covers 7 bases. V was clipped by 8 bases and J by 3 bases; unmatched bases: 4. The CDR3 sequence is 12 residues long. Germline V CDR1 and CDR2: MNHNS, SASEGT. The CDR3 reads CASWDSIYEQYF. The CDR3 nucleotides read TGTGCCAGCTGGGACAGTATCTACGAGCAGTACTTC.

This clone has more than one count but fewer than ten. The chain has TRBV18 and TRBJ1-1; a possible D gene is TRBD1 (6 bases). The CDR3 has 14 residues. The germline V gene encodes CDR1 KGHSH and CDR2 LQKENI. The V end lost 1 base, the J end lost 4 bases, and 10 bases lay between the germline ends. CDR3 protein: CASSPQQGSTEAFF. The CDR3 bases are TGTGCCAGCTCACCACAACAGGGAAGCACTGAAGCTTTCTTT.

The V and J genes are TRBV6-6 and TRBJ1-4; no firm D call. The CDR3 is 14 residues long. Trimming removed 4 bases from V and 5 bases from J, with 11 bases in between. Germline assignment: CDR1 MNHNY and CDR2 SVGAGI (reference sequence). CDR3 DNA: TGTGCCAGCAGTTTGACCCAGGCCAATGAAAAACTGTTTTTT. Protein product: CASSLTQANEKLFF.

This clone was observed a single time. The chain recombines TRBV11-2 with TRBJ1-3; TRBD1 might be the D (5 bases). Trimming took 3 bases from V and 1 from J, leaving 13 bases between them. Germline V gene sequence: CDR1 SGHAT, CDR2 FQNNGV. The CDR3 sequence is 16 residues long. CDR3 loop: CASSFSSGSSGNTIYF. In nucleotides, the CDR3 is TGTGCCAGCAGCTTTTCTTCAGGGTCATCTGGAAACACCATATATTTT.

J is TRBJ2-1 and V is TRBV21-1; the D call TRBD1 from the table was never checked on the DNA. TRBV21-1 is described as a pseudogene. This CDR3 contains 16 residues. For the CDR3, the DNA is TGTGCCAGCACCTGGGTTTTGGGCAGGGGGTACAATGAGCAGTTCTTC. It encodes CASTWVLGRGYNEQFF.

The rearrangement joins TRBV2 to TRBJ1-1; weak D call: TRBD1 (5 bases). In germline, CDR1 is SNHLY, CDR2 FYNNEI. V was trimmed by 6 bases and J by 5 bases, leaving 13 bases between them. There are 13 residues in the CDR3. The CDR3 DNA is TGTGCCAGCAGGCCTAGGGACGGGACTGAAGCTTTCTTT. It encodes CASRPRDGTEAFF.

This clone was seen once. The rearrangement links TRBV29-1 to TRBJ2-3; 7 bases fit TRBD2. The junction had 10 bases not matched to a gene; V was cut back by 1 base and J by 6 bases. Germline CDR1 is SQVTM and CDR2 is ANQGSEA. The CDR3 is 15 amino acids. CDR3 region: CSVEAPGGGLDTQYF. The CDR3 nucleotides read TGCAGCGTTGAAGCCCCCGGCGGGGGATTGGATACGCAGTATTTT.

The chain is built from TRBV27 and TRBJ2-1, with TRBD2 matching 8 bases. V shed 4 bases and J 8 bases; nucleotides not matched to a gene: 10. CDR1 MNHEY and CDR2 SMNVEV come from the germline V gene (reference sequence). CDR3 length equals 15 residues. The DNA for the CDR3 is TGTGCCAGCAGTTCCCCCGGGACTAGGGCAGATGAGCAGTTCTTC. As protein: CASSSPGTRADEQFF.

This clone occurred a few times. The chain links TRBV2 to TRBJ1-5, with a tentative D call TRBD1 (6 bases). CDR1 is SNHLY and CDR2 is FYNNEI in the germline V gene. The CDR3 covers 15 residues. V lost 6 bases to trimming and J lost 6 bases, with 18 bases between them. DNA for the CDR3: TGTGCCAGCAGCCTGGGGGCCTCGGGGATTCAGCCCCAGCATTTT. It encodes CASSLGASGIQPQHF.

This chain uses TRBV7-2 with TRBJ1-6, with D possibly being TRBD1 (6 bases). This CDR3 region has 15 residues. V was shortened by 5 bases and J by 6 bases, with 14 bases between the two germline ends. Germline lookup yields CDR1 SGHTA and CDR2 FQGNSA. The CDR3 DNA follows: TGTGCCAGCAGCCCGACGGACAGACTTAATTCACCCCTCCACTTT. It translates to CASSPTDRLNSPLHF.